The source of this T cell receptor (beta chain) is a study of cytomegalovirus exposure and HLA in healthy donors. In its sample, this clone was seen a few times. The CDR3 runs to 13 residues. CDR1 and CDR2 from the germline V gene are LGHNA and YSLEER. The V end lost 0 bases, the J end lost 8 bases, and 8 bases lay between the germline ends. The PCR made use of 60 Vbeta and 13 Jbeta primers. Some clones are missing from TCRdb's copy, which holds only in-frame ones; the method was immunoSEQ multiplex PCR. In the table there are about 120,000 clones, 81% of which are singletons. The sequence derives from a man aged 40-49 years in good health and CMV-seronegative. The V and J genes are TRBV4-3 and TRBJ1-3, with D unclear. Sequencing was carried out using PBMCs. The CDR3 DNA reads as TGCGCCAGCAGCCAAGACTTTTCCGACACCATATATTTT. It is translated as CASSQDFSDTIYF.